A single sample gave rise to the 18 T cell receptor beta chains below, sequenced in a study of post-analysis software for immune sequencing data. Antigens for these TCRs are unknown. Study conclusions and caveats: Patients carried roughly five TRBV segments more frequently than controls did, and TRBV5-6, TRBV5-1 and TRBV20-1 were among them.

The TCR beta cDNA libraries contained unique molecular identifiers. A single record per CDR3 protein comes from TCRdb applying MiXCR to the PCR reads. The repertoire holds around 700,000 distinct CDR3 sequences, around 60% seen once, with 11% in the top ten. Source material: blood. The receptor source for this set is a girl aged 2-10 years with multiple sclerosis.

The chain combines TRBV12-3 or TRBV12-4 with TRBJ2-3, with a possible D match to TRBD1 (5 bases). Trimming removed 7 bases from V and 2 bases from J, with 13 bases in between. The CDR3 is 14 residues long. For the CDR3, the DNA is TGTGCCAGCACACTGAGCAGGGTCACAGATACGCAGTATTTT. It is translated as CASTLSRVTDTQYF.

The chain uses TRBV10-3 and TRBJ2-1; 10 nucleotides agree with TRBD1. Losses at the gene ends were 6 bases for V and 5 bases for J; bases not matched to a gene: 16. Germline values: CDR1 ENHRY, CDR2 SYGVKD. The CDR3 totals 18 residues. DNA of the CDR3: TGTGCCATCAGGCTAATGCGGACAGGGGGACTGGGCGACAATGAGCAGTTCTTC. Its protein is CAIRLMRTGGLGDNEQFF.

V usage is TRBV12-3 or TRBV12-4 and J usage is TRBJ2-1; 10 nucleotides agree with TRBD1. V gave up 5 bases and J gave up 14 bases; unmatched junction bases: 12. This CDR3 is built from 14 residues. Written as DNA, the CDR3 is TGTGCCAGCAGTCACCCGGACAGGGGGTTGACAAAGTTCTTC. Translated, it gives CASSHPDRGLTKFF.

CDR3 sequence reads: CASSQSGTARTDTQYF. The CDR3 nucleotides are TGCGCCAGCAGCCAGTCGGGGACTGCCCGCACAGATACGCAGTATTTT. This chain links TRBV4-3 with TRBJ2-3; perhaps TRBD2 as D (6 bases). Trimming left V 3 bases short and J 1 base short, with 14 bases between. This CDR3 comprises 16 residues. Per the germline V gene, CDR1 is LGHNA and CDR2 is YSLEER.

This clonotype showed up many times. The CDR3 reads CSVPDRGQTDTQYF. The CDR3 DNA sequence: TGCAGCGTCCCCGACAGGGGGCAAACAGATACGCAGTATTTT. The chain recombines TRBV29-1 with TRBJ2-3; 10 bases are a match to TRBD1. CDR3 length: 14 amino acids. The trim removed 6 bases at V and 3 bases at J, leaving 6 bases unmatched. CDR1 and CDR2 from the germline V gene are SQVTM and ANQGSEA.

The chain couples TRBV7-8 to TRBJ2-7, with TRBD2 matching over 10 bases. The CDR3 sequence is 18 residues long. From germline, CDR1 is SGHVS and CDR2 FQNEAQ. V was clipped by 4 bases and J by 1 base; unmatched bases: 13. The DNA of the CDR3 is TGTGCCAGCAGCTCCCCAAAGGGGGCTAGCGGGAGATCCTACGAGCAGTACTTC. Amino acids: CASSSPKGASGRSYEQYF.

In DNA, the CDR3 is TGTGCCAGCAGCTATGGGCGGTACCGCACAGATACGCAGTATTTT. This sequence encodes CASSYGRYRTDTQYF. The rearrangement joins TRBV7-2 to TRBJ2-3, with D hard to call. Looked up from germline, CDR1 is SGHTA and CDR2 is FQGNSA. The CDR3 has 15 amino acids. V was pared by 4 bases and J by 1 base, with 12 bases between.

The V gene is TRBV12-3 or TRBV12-4, the J gene TRBJ2-1; weak D call: TRBD2 (5 bases). V was cut by 7 bases and J by 2 bases, with 12 bases left in between. This CDR3 comprises 14 residues. This CDR3 is CASTLTGTYNEQFF. The DNA of the CDR3 is TGTGCCAGCACCCTGACCGGGACCTACAATGAGCAGTTCTTC.

The gene calls are TRBV5-1 and TRBJ1-4; 8 bases match TRBD1. Germline CDR1 and CDR2: SGHRS and YFSETQ. This CDR3 region has 14 residues. The J segment lost 5 bases and the V segment lost 3 bases, leaving 3 bases of the junction unmatched. DNA for the CDR3: TGCGCCAGCAGCTGGGGGACAGGAAATGAAAAACTGTTTTTT. It is translated as CASSWGTGNEKLFF.

The chain recombines TRBV5-8 with TRBJ2-3, with D perhaps matching TRBD2 (6 bases). The CDR3 is made up of 15 amino acids. Germline V gives CDR1 SGHTS, CDR2 YDEGEE. V was trimmed by 2 bases and J by 1 base, leaving 11 bases between them. CDR3 DNA: TGTGCCAGCAGCTTCCACGGGGGAGGCACAGATACGCAGTATTTT. It is translated as CASSFHGGGTDTQYF. Looking up the rest from reference TRBV5-8 and TRBJ2-3 gives the full variable domain: EAGVTQSPTHLIKTRGQQATLRCSPISGHTSVYWYQQALGLGLQFLLWYDEGEERNRGNFPPRFSGRQFPNYSSELNVNALELEDSALYLCASSFHGGGTDTQYFGPGTRLTVL.

About this clonotype: The junction does not match germline at one end; this may be a read error. This chain connects TRBV5-6 to TRBJ1-2; D call uncertain. The CDR3 is 16 residues long. CDR1 is SGHDT and CDR2 is YYEEEE in the germline V gene. CDR3 coding DNA: TGTGCTAGCAGCTTGAGTGGCGGACGGGGAAACTATGGCTACACCTTC. It codes for CASSLSGGRGNYGYTF.

In its sample, this clonotype was seen a few times. The chain recombines TRBV12-3 or TRBV12-4 with TRBJ2-3; possibly TRBD1 for D (6 bases). Trimming removed 1 base from V and 0 bases from J, with 17 bases in between. CDR3 length equals 18 residues. The DNA for the CDR3 is TGTGCCAGCAGTTTAGGGGGGCTCCGGGACATCAGCACAGATACGCAGTATTTT. It yields the protein CASSLGGLRDISTDTQYF.

The chain employs TRBV5-1 and TRBJ1-4; 10 bases line up with TRBD1. Germline V CDR1 and CDR2: SGHRS, YFSETQ. The ends lost 3 bases at V and 10 bases at J; junction bases unmatched: 6. This CDR3 is 14 amino acids long. The CDR3 DNA follows: TGCGCCAGCAGCTGGGACAGGGGATCAGGAAAACTGTTTTTT. It translates to CASSWDRGSGKLFF.

This sequence joins TRBV6-2 or TRBV6-3 and TRBJ1-3, with D perhaps TRBD1 (5 bases). In germline, CDR1 is MNHEY, CDR2 SVGEGT. The germline V and J ends were trimmed by 5 bases and 0 bases, with 14 bases remaining between them. The CDR3 loop spans 16 amino acids. CDR3 sequence: CASSRPGLNSGNTIYF. The CDR3 nucleotides are TGTGCCAGCAGTCGTCCGGGACTCAACTCTGGAAACACCATATATTTT.

There are a few counts of this clonotype. The chain recombines TRBV4-1 with TRBJ2-5, with 10 bases matching TRBD2. CDR1 is MGHRA, CDR2 YSYEKL, per germline. This CDR3 has 16 residues. Trimming took 4 bases from V and 4 from J; bases not matched to a gene: 9. Here the CDR3 reads CASSPRTSGMAETQYF. CDR3 coding DNA: TGCGCCAGCAGCCCCCGTACTAGCGGGATGGCAGAGACCCAGTACTTC.

The CDR3 loop reads CASSSLFSPDTQYF. The CDR3 DNA is TGTGCCAGCAGCTCCCTTTTCTCGCCAGATACGCAGTATTTT. The chain is built from TRBV7-2 and TRBJ2-3, with D unclear. CDR1 SGHTA and CDR2 FQGNSA come from the germline V gene. The V end lost 4 bases, the J end lost 4 bases, and 12 bases lay between the germline ends. The CDR3 consists of 14 residues.

The J gene is TRBJ2-3, the V gene TRBV9; TRBD2 is a possible D gene (6 bases). Trimming took 0 bases from V and 3 from J, leaving 14 bases between them. In germline, CDR1 is SGDLS, CDR2 YYNGEE. The CDR3 totals 16 residues. The DNA for the CDR3 is TGTGCCAGCAGCGTAGGGGTTAGCGGCGGGACAGATACGCAGTATTTT. Residues: CASSVGVSGGTDTQYF.

This chain connects TRBV5-5 to TRBJ2-1, with a possible D match to TRBD2 (5 bases). The CDR3 totals 16 residues. Trimming removed 0 bases at V and 1 base at J, with 11 bases between. CDR1 and CDR2 (germline): SGHKS, YYEKEE (reference sequence). In DNA form, the CDR3 reads TGTGCCAGCAGCTTGGATCCAGCGGCATCCTACAATGAGCAGTTCTTC. This encodes CASSLDPAASYNEQFF.